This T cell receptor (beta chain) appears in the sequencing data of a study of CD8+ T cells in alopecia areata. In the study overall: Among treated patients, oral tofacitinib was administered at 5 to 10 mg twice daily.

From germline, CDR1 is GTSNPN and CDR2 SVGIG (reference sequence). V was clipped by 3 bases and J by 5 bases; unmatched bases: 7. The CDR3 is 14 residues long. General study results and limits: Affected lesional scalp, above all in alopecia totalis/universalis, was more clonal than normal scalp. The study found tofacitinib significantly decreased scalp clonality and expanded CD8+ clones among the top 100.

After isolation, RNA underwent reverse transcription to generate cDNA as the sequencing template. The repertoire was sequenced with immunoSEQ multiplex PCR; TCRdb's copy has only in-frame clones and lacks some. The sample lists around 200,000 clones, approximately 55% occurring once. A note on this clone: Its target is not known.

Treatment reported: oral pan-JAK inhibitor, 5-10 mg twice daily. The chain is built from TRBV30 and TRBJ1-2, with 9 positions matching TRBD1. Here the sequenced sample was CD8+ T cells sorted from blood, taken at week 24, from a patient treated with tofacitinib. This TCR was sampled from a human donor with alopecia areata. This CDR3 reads CAWSQGTGPYGYTF. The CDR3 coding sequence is TGTGCCTGGAGCCAAGGGACAGGGCCATATGGCTACACCTTC.